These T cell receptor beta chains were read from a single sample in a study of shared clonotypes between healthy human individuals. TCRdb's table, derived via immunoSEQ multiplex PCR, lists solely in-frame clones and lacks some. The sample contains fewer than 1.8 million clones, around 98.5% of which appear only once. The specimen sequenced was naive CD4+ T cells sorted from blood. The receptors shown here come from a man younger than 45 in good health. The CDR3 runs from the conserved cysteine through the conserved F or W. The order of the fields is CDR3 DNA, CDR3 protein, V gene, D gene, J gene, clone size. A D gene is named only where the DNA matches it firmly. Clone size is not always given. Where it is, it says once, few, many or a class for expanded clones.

cdr3_nt: TGTGCCAGCAGCTTAAACCCGCAAAACTCCTACGAGCAGTACTTC; cdr3_aa: CASSLNPQNSYEQYF; v_call: TRBV7-2; d_call: .; j_call: TRBJ2-7; clone_size: .
cdr3_nt: TGCGCCAGCAGCTTGCGTTGGGACGCCGGCTACGAGCAGTACTTC; cdr3_aa: CASSLRWDAGYEQYF; v_call: TRBV5-1; d_call: .; j_call: TRBJ2-7; clone_size: once
cdr3_nt: TGTGCCAGCAGCCAAGGGACTCACTATGGCTACACCTTC; cdr3_aa: CASSQGTHYGYTF; v_call: TRBV14; d_call: .; j_call: TRBJ1-2; clone_size: .
cdr3_nt: TGTGCCAGCAGTCCTCTCCTCAGGGACACTGAAGCTTTCTTT; cdr3_aa: CASSPLLRDTEAFF; v_call: TRBV6-1; d_call: .; j_call: TRBJ1-1; clone_size: .
cdr3_nt: TGCGCCAGCAGCCCCGGACAGGGGGATGAAAAACTGTTTTTT; cdr3_aa: CASSPGQGDEKLFF; v_call: TRBV5-1; d_call: TRBD1; j_call: TRBJ1-4; clone_size: .
cdr3_nt: TGTGCCAGCAGCTTGGGAGGGGGAAGTAGCGGGTTTTCCTACGAGCAGTACTTC; cdr3_aa: CASSLGGGSSGFSYEQYF; v_call: TRBV5-4; d_call: .; j_call: TRBJ2-7; clone_size: .
cdr3_nt: TGCGCCAGCAGCCCCTTAGGGACACTTGAAGCTTTCTTT; cdr3_aa: CASSPLGTLEAFF; v_call: TRBV5-1; d_call: .; j_call: TRBJ1-1; clone_size: once
cdr3_nt: TGCAGCGTTGAAGGCGGCGGGGGACTCCTCACGTTC; cdr3_aa: CSVEGGGGLLTF; v_call: TRBV29-1; d_call: .; j_call: TRBJ1-2; clone_size: .
cdr3_nt: TGTGCCAGCAGTGGCCGGGTACCGGGACTAGCGGGAGGAGATACGCAGTATTTT; cdr3_aa: CASSGRVPGLAGGDTQYF; v_call: TRBV28; d_call: TRBD2; j_call: TRBJ2-3; clone_size: .
cdr3_nt: TGTGCCAGCAGCTTCGATTCGCGAGACGAGCAGTTCTTC; cdr3_aa: CASSFDSRDEQFF; v_call: TRBV11-3; d_call: .; j_call: TRBJ2-1; clone_size: once
cdr3_nt: TGCAGCGTTGGAGACATAGATCAGCCCCAGCATTTT; cdr3_aa: CSVGDIDQPQHF; v_call: TRBV29-1; d_call: .; j_call: TRBJ1-5; clone_size: .
cdr3_nt: TGTGCTAGCAGCAAACTAGCGACGAACACCGGGGAGCTGTTTTTT; cdr3_aa: CASSKLATNTGELFF; v_call: TRBV7-7; d_call: TRBD2; j_call: TRBJ2-2; clone_size: .
cdr3_nt: TGTGCCAGCAGCGTAACGGGGATGACCTCCTACGAGCAGTACTTC; cdr3_aa: CASSVTGMTSYEQYF; v_call: TRBV9; d_call: .; j_call: TRBJ2-7; clone_size: .
cdr3_nt: TGTGCCAGCAGTGAATCGGGTGAGCAGTACTTC; cdr3_aa: CASSESGEQYF; v_call: TRBV2; d_call: .; j_call: TRBJ2-7; clone_size: .
cdr3_nt: TGTGCCAGTAGTATTTCGGGGGGCCAGCTGTTTTTT; cdr3_aa: CASSISGGQLFF; v_call: TRBV19; d_call: .; j_call: TRBJ2-2; clone_size: .
cdr3_nt: TGTGCCAGCAGTTTAACTGTCGGGATGCGGGGATACGAGCAGTACTTC; cdr3_aa: CASSLTVGMRGYEQYF; v_call: TRBV27; d_call: .; j_call: TRBJ2-7; clone_size: .
cdr3_nt: TGTGCCAGCAGTTCCTGGGGGGGACAGGGGTTATACAATGAGCAGTTCTTC; cdr3_aa: CASSSWGGQGLYNEQFF; v_call: TRBV28; d_call: TRBD1; j_call: TRBJ2-1; clone_size: .
cdr3_nt: TGCGCCAGCAGCTTGGCCTTTGAGACCCAGTACTTC; cdr3_aa: CASSLAFETQYF; v_call: TRBV5-1; d_call: .; j_call: TRBJ2-5; clone_size: .
cdr3_nt: TGTGCCAGCAGCTCCACCGGGACTGGTTACGAGCAGTACTTC; cdr3_aa: CASSSTGTGYEQYF; v_call: TRBV7-9; d_call: .; j_call: TRBJ2-7; clone_size: once
cdr3_nt: TGCGCCAGCATCCCCACTCGGGATGAGCTCACCGGGGAGCTGTTTTTT; cdr3_aa: CASIPTRDELTGELFF; v_call: TRBV10-1; d_call: .; j_call: TRBJ2-2; clone_size: .
cdr3_nt: TGTGCCAGCAGCACAACCGGGTCCTACTACGAGCAGTACTTC; cdr3_aa: CASSTTGSYYEQYF; v_call: TRBV13; d_call: .; j_call: TRBJ2-7; clone_size: .
cdr3_nt: TGTGCCAGCAGCTTGGTAGCGGGGTACAATGAGCAGTTCTTC; cdr3_aa: CASSLVAGYNEQFF; v_call: TRBV5-4; d_call: TRBD2; j_call: TRBJ2-1; clone_size: .
cdr3_nt: TGTGCCAGTAGTGGCCGGGGAATCACCGGGGAGCTGTTTTTT; cdr3_aa: CASSGRGITGELFF; v_call: TRBV19; d_call: .; j_call: TRBJ2-2; clone_size: .
cdr3_nt: TGTGCCAGCAGCTCGGGACAGGCGAACAATCAGCCCCAGCATTTT; cdr3_aa: CASSSGQANNQPQHF; v_call: TRBV7-2; d_call: TRBD1; j_call: TRBJ1-5; clone_size: .
cdr3_nt: TGTGCCAGCAGTACTCCATCGGCGAAGCAGTACTTC; cdr3_aa: CASSTPSAKQYF; v_call: TRBV6-5; d_call: .; j_call: TRBJ2-7; clone_size: .
cdr3_nt: TGTGCCAGCAGCTTAGGCAGGGGCCCGAATGAAAAACTGTTTTTT; cdr3_aa: CASSLGRGPNEKLFF; v_call: TRBV7-9; d_call: .; j_call: TRBJ1-4; clone_size: .